This T cell receptor (beta chain) derives from a study of OX40 agonist ivuxolimab in advanced cancers. With regard to the full study: Ivuxolimab was a fully human IgG2 agonistic monoclonal antibody targeting the costimulatory receptor OX40 (CD134). Intravenous ivuxolimab was administered to patients every 2 weeks at six dose levels: 0.01, 0.1, 0.3, 1.5, 3 and 10 mg/kg. Among the roughly 50 dose-escalation patients, around 19 had hepatocellular carcinoma, roughly 15 melanoma, 9 renal cell carcinoma and 9 head and neck cancer. In the dose-escalation cohort, around four fifths of patients were male, and the mean age was 60 years with a range of roughly 20 to 80. Prior anti-PD-1, anti-PD-L1 or anti-CTLA-4 therapy was permitted, and 40% of dose-escalation patients had received checkpoint inhibitors. Partial responses were achieved by three dose-escalation patients, of whom one had hepatocellular carcinoma and two had cutaneous melanoma. The purpose of peripheral TCRbeta sequencing was to test whether ivuxolimab changed TCR sequence diversity and led to clonal T-cell expansion. The paper describes the monotherapy dose-escalation part (N ≈ 51 patients) of the phase I trial of ivuxolimab. Overall study outcomes, separate from this receptor: After ivuxolimab, more expanded clones were found on average in CD8+ T cells than in CD4+ T cells. In partial responders in the 0.1-3.0 mg/kg groups, normalized peripheral clonal expansion was found to be among the lowest, especially among CD8+ T cells. At doses of 0.1 to 3.0 mg/kg, clonal expansion of both CD4+ and CD8+ T cells in blood was seen between baseline and week 6. Which antigens the clonally expanded peripheral T cells were specific for was not determined. Low levels of normalized T-cell clonal expansion were also seen in some nonresponding patients.

The CDR3 numbers 13 residues from cysteine through phenylalanine. Just the 39-base CDR3 DNA is kept, in frame starting at base 1. V drops 3 bases and J drops 5 bases, leaving 11 bases in between. CDR1 and CDR2 are drawn from the germline V gene: SGHDT, YYEEEE. Note on this clone: It lacks a known antigen. The record has no base qualities; no much larger clone is one base away.

Genomic DNA was extracted from sorted cells for sequencing of the TCRbeta CDR3 region. TCRbeta CDR3 regions were sequenced using the immunoSEQ Assay. TCRdb took over this immuneACCESS table, retaining in-frame rearrangements with V and J assigned. Such tables are incomplete; in checked studies, under half of the missing clones stem from an unresolved V gene, and the remainder is unexplained. The sample data list almost 65,000 clones, and roughly 84% of these were observed just once. The top ten hold around 0.7% of the sample. Patients with autoimmune disease history or receiving systemic immunosuppression were excluded from the trial. Peripheral blood for TCR sequencing was drawn from every dose cohort at baseline, at cycle 4 day 1 and at cycle 7 day 1. Samples came from an open-label, multicenter, first-in-human phase I dose-escalation trial of ivuxolimab. Adults with locally advanced or metastatic head and neck squamous cell, hepatocellular, melanoma or renal cell carcinoma were enrolled in the trial. CD4+ and CD8+ T cells were sorted separately from peripheral blood before TCR sequencing.

This specimen consisted of CD4+ or CD8+ T cells sorted from blood, obtained in a trial of the OX40 agonist ivuxolimab. This chain is built from TRBV5-6 and TRBJ1-1; the D gene is perhaps TRBD1, on 5 matching bases. The origin of this receptor is an adult with an advanced solid tumor such as melanoma, head and neck, liver or kidney cancer. The bases read TGTGCCAGCAGCTGGAGGGGTCCGACTGAAGCTTTCTTT. It translates to CASSWRGPTEAFF.